The 7 T cell receptor beta chains listed next were all sequenced from one sample in a study of T cells in Graves' hyperthyroidism and ophthalmopathy. Amplification yielded TCR beta CDR3 regions, with RNA transcripts as the source. HTBI primers were the set used in a first-round RT-PCR of the TCR CDR3. TCRdb used MiXCR to reprocess the multiplex PCR reads, holding one entry per CDR3 protein. Of around 400,000 distinct CDR3 sequences in the sample, 20% to 25% were seen once. The sequenced sample was blood. The origin of the receptors is a middle-aged man with Graves' hyperthyroidism.

This clonotype showed up just a few times. The chain uses TRBV12-3 or TRBV12-4 and TRBJ2-7, with 7 bases matching TRBD2. J lost 6 bases, V lost 2 bases, and 19 bases had no gene match. This CDR3 is 18 amino acids long. CDR3 bases: TGTGCCAGCAGTTTACCGTCTTGGGGAGCGGGACTGGCCCGCGAGCAGTACTTC. As protein: CASSLPSWGAGLAREQYF.

This clonotype occurred a few times. The V and J genes are TRBV5-1 and TRBJ1-2; 9 positions match TRBD1. The germline V gene has CDR1 SGHRS and CDR2 YFSETQ. Trimming took 3 bases from V and 4 from J; bases not matched to a gene: 7. The CDR3 consists of 15 residues. CDR3 loop: CASSSSGTGSYGYTF. The CDR3 bases are TGCGCCAGCAGCTCATCCGGGACAGGGTCCTATGGCTACACCTTC.

The genes are TRBV6-1 and TRBJ2-7; the match to TRBD1 covers 10 bases. Germline V gives CDR1 MNHNS, CDR2 SASEGT. V lost 6 bases, J lost 5 bases, and 7 bases stayed unmatched. This CDR3 comprises 14 residues. CDR3 nucleotide sequence: TGTGCCAGCAGCCCTGGGACAGGGGTCGACGAGCAGTACTTC. Its protein is CASSPGTGVDEQYF.

With respect to this clonotype: At one of its ends the junction is not consistent with the germline gene, which may arise from a read error. The chain carries TRBV4-2 and TRBJ2-7; TRBD2 agrees at 7 bases. This CDR3 has 14 amino acids. CDR1 and CDR2 from the germline V gene are LGHNA and YNFKEQ. The CDR3 DNA is TGTGCCAGCTGCCAAGAAGGACTAGTATACGAGCAGTACTTC. Residues: CASCQEGLVYEQYF.

This clonotype was counted ten times or more. The CDR3 region is CASSLPGQSSYEQYF. The DNA for the CDR3 is TGTGCCAGCAGCTTACCGGGACAGAGCTCCTACGAGCAGTACTTC. The chain joins TRBV11-1 to TRBJ2-7, with TRBD1 matching 7 bases. The germline CDR1 and CDR2 sequences are SGHAT and FQDESV (reference sequence). The CDR3 is 15 amino acids. The trim removed 2 bases at V and 0 bases at J, leaving 4 bases unmatched.

This clonotype was observed at least ten times. The CDR3 bases are TGTGCCAGCAGGCCTGTAGCGGGAGCGGGGGAGACCCAGTACTTC. It codes for CASRPVAGAGETQYF. The V call is TRBV12-3 or TRBV12-4, the J call TRBJ2-5; 9 bases align to TRBD2. The CDR3 runs 15 residues. Losses at the gene ends were 6 bases for V and 5 bases for J; bases not matched to a gene: 10.

In the case of this clonotype: A much larger clonotype is one base distant, so this may be a read error. The CDR3 does not end in the conserved phenylalanine or tryptophan, so this is likely a read error. In nucleotides, the CDR3 is TGCGCCAGCAGCTTGAGCAGGGGCACTGAAGCTTTCCTT. Its translation: CASSLSRGTEAFL. V usage is TRBV5-1 and J usage is TRBJ1-1; possibly TRBD1 for D (6 bases). This CDR3 has 13 amino acids. V lost 1 base and J 4 bases, leaving 8 bases between the germline ends. The germline V gene has CDR1 SGHRS and CDR2 YFSETQ.